The source of this T cell receptor beta chain is a study of T cell repertoires in cytomegalovirus infection. Study-wide context: Signatures in public TCR beta sequences pointed to both CMV infection and matching HLA type. Overall study results and limits: The ex vivo response was dominated by HLA-C-restricted CMV-specific TCR beta clonotypes. The cumulative frequency of public TCR beta families distinguished individuals who carried CMV together with the relevant HLA.

Germline CDR1 is SGHAT and CDR2 is FQNNGV. V shed 6 bases and J 3 bases; nucleotides not matched to a gene: 5. The CDR3 totals 13 residues. TCRdb reprocessed the reads with MiXCR, giving one entry per CDR3 protein. The table has hundreds of thousands of distinct CDR3 sequences, approximately 24% seen once. This clonotype appeared a few times. Its matching antigen is unknown. The sequence was obtained from a human donor in good health (CMV status not recorded). Some clones in this sample may be carry-over from other donors' samples. Sequencing used CD8+ T cells from PBMCs. The J gene is TRBJ2-7, the V gene TRBV11-2, with TRBD1 identical over 7 bases. This CDR3 is CASRETGFYEQYF. The CDR3 nucleotides are TGTGCCAGCAGAGAGACAGGGTTCTACGAGCAGTACTTC.